This note documents a single TCR beta chain sequence. Its antigen is currently unknown. Here immunoSEQ multiplex PCR was the method, and the copy in TCRdb shows in-frame clones only, minus some. The repertoire consists of some 130,000 clones, with 90% occurring once and the leading ten covering approximately 1.6%. These data come from a study of T cell responses to AZD1222 COVID-19 vaccine. Overall study context: Second doses that came at about 4 or about 12 weeks were put together. Findings and caveats of the study: Spike-wide coverage was observed for vaccine-associated CD4 TCRs, with dominant responses at 160-218 and 743-854. Mostly white British, mostly female donors; authors suggested clonal diversity may be underestimated.

CDR1 is MGHRA and CDR2 is YSYEKL in the germline V gene. The CDR3 loop spans 20 amino acids. With 0 bases removed from V and 0 bases from J, the gap between germline ends came to 23 bases. The origin of this receptor is an adult in good health. The sample was peripheral blood, taken on day 0 of AZD1222 vaccination. The rearrangement links TRBV4-1 to TRBJ2-5; D may be TRBD2 (7 bases). The CDR3 sequence is CASSQESLAGVGGYQETQYF. CDR3 coding DNA: TGCGCCAGCAGCCAAGAGAGCCTTGCGGGAGTAGGGGGGTACCAAGAGACCCAGTACTTC.